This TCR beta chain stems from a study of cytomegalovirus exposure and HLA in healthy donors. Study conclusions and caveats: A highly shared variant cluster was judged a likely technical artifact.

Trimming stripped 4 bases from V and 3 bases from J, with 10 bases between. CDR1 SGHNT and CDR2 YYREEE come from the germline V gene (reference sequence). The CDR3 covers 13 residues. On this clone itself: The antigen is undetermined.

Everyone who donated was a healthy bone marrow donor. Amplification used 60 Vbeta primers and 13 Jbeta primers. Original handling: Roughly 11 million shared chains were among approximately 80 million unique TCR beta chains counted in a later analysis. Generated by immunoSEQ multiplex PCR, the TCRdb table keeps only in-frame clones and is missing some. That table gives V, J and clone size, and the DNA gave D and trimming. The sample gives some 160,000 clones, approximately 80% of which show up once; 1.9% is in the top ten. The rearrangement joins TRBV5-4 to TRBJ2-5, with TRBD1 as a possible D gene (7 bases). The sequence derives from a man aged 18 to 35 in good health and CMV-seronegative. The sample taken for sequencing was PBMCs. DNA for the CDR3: TGTGCCAGCAGCGGCGGGACAGAAGAGACCCAGTACTTC. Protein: CASSGGTEETQYF.